Listed here are 24 T cell receptor beta chains from one sample, sequenced in a study of response to subunit inactivated influenza vaccine. MiXCR, applied by TCRdb to the RT-PCR reads, yields one record per CDR3 protein. This table holds about 780,000 distinct CDR3 sequences, less than 20% found once. The specimen was PBMCs from blood, collected less than 6 days after vaccination. These receptors were taken from a man aged 50 or older who received an inactivated influenza vaccine.

The rearrangement joins TRBV10-3 to TRBJ2-1, with TRBD2 matching over 11 bases. This CDR3 is 14 amino acids long. The trim removed 11 bases at V and 8 bases at J, leaving 11 bases unmatched. Germline CDR1 and CDR2: ENHRY and SYGVKD. The CDR3 DNA follows: TGTGCCTCCCGGCGTAGCGGGGGGGTCCATGAGCAGTTCTTC. Translation: CASRRSGGVHEQFF.

The chain is built from TRBV15 and TRBJ2-1; maybe TRBD2 (5 bases). This CDR3 region has 15 residues. Germline loops: CDR1 LNHNV, CDR2 YYDKDF (reference sequence). The germline V and J ends were trimmed by 5 bases and 8 bases, with 19 bases remaining between them. The chain's CDR3 is CATSRGLGGVDEQFF. In nucleotides, the CDR3 is TGTGCCACCAGCCGAGGGCTAGGTGGAGTGGATGAGCAGTTCTTC.

The genes are TRBV20-1 and TRBJ2-7, with a weak D call TRBD2 (5 bases). V shed 6 bases and J shed 2 bases, with 14 bases lying between them. The CDR3 spans 13 residues. The germline V gene encodes CDR1 DFQATT and CDR2 SNEGSKA (reference sequence). In nucleotides, the CDR3 is TGCAGTGCCACTAGTCACGTAGCCTACGAGCAGTACTTC. This encodes CSATSHVAYEQYF.

This clonotype was counted between two and nine times. CDR3 sequence reads: CASSQWGDPRTGELFF. In nucleotides, the CDR3 is TGTGCCAGCAGCCAGTGGGGGGACCCGAGAACCGGGGAGCTGTTTTTT. V gene TRBV3-1 combines with J gene TRBJ2-2; a weak D match, TRBD2 (6 bases). Germline V gene data show CDR1 as LGHDT and CDR2 as YNNKEL (reference sequence). This CDR3 is built from 16 residues. Trimming took off 3 bases at V and 5 bases at J, with 16 bases between the two ends.

This clonotype was observed a handful of times. The junction shows a germline mismatch at one end, possibly a read error. The V and J genes are TRBV7-7 and TRBJ2-3; possible D gene TRBD2, 7 bases. Germline V lookup: CDR1 SSHAT, CDR2 FNYEAQ (reference sequence). The CDR3 is made up of 16 amino acids. The CDR3 DNA follows: TGTGCTAGCAGCTTAGGACCACGGGGGGCTGGAGATACGCAGTATTTT. This translates into CASSLGPRGAGDTQYF.

This clonotype appeared a few times. The CDR3 is CASSSTGQGGSEQFF. CDR3 DNA sequence: TGCGCCAGCAGCTCGACGGGACAGGGTGGGTCGGAGCAGTTCTTC. The chain recombines TRBV5-1 with TRBJ2-1, with 9 bases lining up with TRBD1. Per the germline V gene, CDR1 is SGHRS and CDR2 is YFSETQ. The CDR3 loop spans 15 amino acids. V was clipped by 3 bases and J by 10 bases; unmatched bases: 11.

The chain carries TRBV7-2 and TRBJ2-7, with 9 bases lining up with TRBD2. The CDR3 spans 17 residues. Germline CDR1 and CDR2: SGHTA and FQGNSA. V gave up 7 bases and J gave up 6 bases; unmatched junction bases: 19. The CDR3 here is CASNSETSGPKRPEQYF. The CDR3 bases are TGTGCCAGCAACTCAGAGACTAGCGGCCCGAAAAGGCCCGAGCAGTACTTC.

The genes are TRBV6-5 and TRBJ2-7; 12 bases are shared with TRBD2. The germline CDR1 and CDR2 sequences are MNHEY and SVGAGI. This CDR3 is 16 amino acids long. V was pared by 0 bases and J by 6 bases, with 6 bases of the junction left unmatched. CDR3 sequence (DNA): TGTGCCAGCAGTTACTCAAGACTAGCGGGAGCAGCCGAGCAGTACTTC. Its protein is CASSYSRLAGAAEQYF.

The table lists this clonotype with a few counts. The chain recombines TRBV20-1 with TRBJ2-1, with TRBD2 matching 7 bases. The junction had 6 bases not matched to a gene; V was cut back by 0 bases and J by 4 bases. The CDR3 runs to 15 residues. CDR1 DFQATT and CDR2 SNEGSKA come from the germline V gene (reference sequence). CDR3 protein: CSAREQAGLYNEQFF. CDR3 DNA: TGCAGTGCTAGAGAACAAGCGGGACTTTACAATGAGCAGTTCTTC.

There are a few counts of this clonotype. The V and J genes are TRBV29-1 and TRBJ1-4; D gene ambiguous. The CDR3 is 13 amino acids. Germline CDR1 is SQVTM and CDR2 is ANQGSEA. V was cut by 1 base and J by 3 bases, with 6 bases left in between. The CDR3 DNA sequence: TGCAGCGTTGAAGGGGGTGCTAATGAAAAACTGTTTTTT. Translation gives CSVEGGANEKLFF.

This clonotype was counted a few times. V gene TRBV6-1 combines with J gene TRBJ1-3, with D possibly TRBD1 on 5 matching bases. The V end was cut by 6 bases, the J end by 3 bases, with 12 bases between. Germline V CDR1 and CDR2: MNHNS, SASEGT. The CDR3 is 14 amino acids. CDR3 bases: TGTGCCAGCAGCCAACCAGGGAATGGAAACACCATATATTTT. Encoded protein: CASSQPGNGNTIYF.

J is TRBJ2-1 and V is TRBV5-1; possible D gene TRBD1, 5 bases. Trimming cost V 1 base and J 6 bases, with 14 bases left between them. Germline V gene lookup returns CDR1 SGHRS and CDR2 YFSETQ. The length of the CDR3 is 15 residues. The DNA for the CDR3 is TGCGCCAGCAGCTTGAATGTGGGGCTCAGCAATGAGCAGTTCTTC. Its translation: CASSLNVGLSNEQFF.

The V gene is TRBV28, the J gene TRBJ2-3, with D tentatively TRBD2 (7 bases). The CDR3 loop spans 17 amino acids. Per the germline V gene, CDR1 is MDHEN and CDR2 is SYDVKM. V gave up 7 bases and J gave up 4 bases, with 24 bases separating them. CDR3 amino acids: CASNSILGGEVPDTQYF. DNA for the CDR3: TGTGCCAGCAACTCAATACTAGGGGGGGAGGTGCCAGATACGCAGTATTTT.

The DNA of the CDR3 is TGCATCCCCGGGACAACCACTGGGGTTAGTCGAGCTTTCTTT. This gives the protein CIPGTTTGVSRAFF. V usage is TRBV20-1 and J usage is TRBJ1-1; D possibly corresponds to TRBD1 (6 bases). There are 14 residues in the CDR3. Germline V gives CDR1 DFQATT, CDR2 SNEGSKA (reference sequence).

This clonotype was recorded a few times. The chain uses TRBV4-1 and TRBJ2-7; the D gene is possibly TRBD1 (6 bases). The CDR3 length is 14 residues. The ends were cut back, 6 bases at V and 6 bases at J, with 18 bases in the middle. The germline gives CDR1 MGHRA, CDR2 YSYEKL. The CDR3 nucleotides are TGCGCCAGCAGTCCCAGGGGAGTTCCCCCCGAGCAGTACTTC. As protein: CASSPRGVPPEQYF.

The chain is built from TRBV28 and TRBJ1-1, with D possibly matching TRBD1 (5 bases). CDR1 and CDR2 (germline): MDHEN, SYDVKM. V lost 11 bases and J 9 bases, leaving 19 bases between the germline ends. The CDR3 has 12 residues. Here the CDR3 reads CAGAASGLKAFF. The CDR3 nucleotides are TGTGCCGGCGCAGCATCAGGGCTCAAAGCTTTCTTT.

This clonotype has a handful of counts. The chain links TRBV20-1 to TRBJ1-2; D is ambiguous. V was pared by 5 bases and J by 2 bases, with 15 bases between. CDR1 is DFQATT, CDR2 SNEGSKA, per germline (reference sequence). CDR3 length equals 14 residues. The CDR3 DNA follows: TGCAGTGCTCCCCAGTTGATGGGGAACTATGGCTACACCTTC. Its translation: CSAPQLMGNYGYTF.

The chain employs TRBV5-1 and TRBJ2-7, with D perhaps being TRBD1 or TRBD2 (5 bases each). The length of the CDR3 is 16 residues. V dropped 0 bases and J dropped 1 base, with 14 bases sitting between them. Germline CDR1 and CDR2: SGHRS and YFSETQ. The CDR3 DNA follows: TGCGCCAGCAGCTTGGAGGGGAGAAACCCATCCTACGAGCAGTACTTC. Its translation: CASSLEGRNPSYEQYF.

The chain links TRBV4-1 to TRBJ2-7; tentatively, D is TRBD2 (5 bases). The germline V gene has CDR1 MGHRA and CDR2 YSYEKL. The CDR3 sequence is 12 residues long. V was pared by 2 bases and J by 4 bases, with 6 bases between. The CDR3 nucleotides read TGCGCCAGCAGCCAACCGGGATACGAGCAGTACTTC. Its protein product is CASSQPGYEQYF.

In this sample, this clonotype turned up a few times. The chain combines TRBV4-1 with TRBJ2-7; tentative D call: TRBD2 (6 bases). This CDR3 has 14 residues. Germline CDR1 is MGHRA and CDR2 is YSYEKL. Trimming stripped 1 base from V and 2 bases from J, with 9 bases between. The CDR3 loop is CASSQVPGAYEQYF. The CDR3 region has the DNA TGCGCCAGCAGCCAAGTTCCGGGAGCCTACGAGCAGTACTTC.

The chain links TRBV29-1 to TRBJ2-5; D perhaps matches TRBD2 (6 bases). From germline, CDR1 is SQVTM and CDR2 ANQGSEA. CDR3 length: 12 amino acids. V was clipped by 1 base and J by 3 bases, with 6 bases between them. The CDR3 region is CSVEGGEETQYF. CDR3 DNA sequence: TGCAGCGTTGAAGGGGGGGAAGAGACCCAGTACTTC.

This clonotype was detected only a few times. The chain couples TRBV11-2 to TRBJ2-7, with D unclear. V lost 0 bases to trimming and J lost 1 base, with 10 bases between them. CDR3 length equals 15 residues. The V gene's germline CDR1 is SGHAT and CDR2 FQNNGV. The chain's CDR3 is CASSLELSGSYEQYF. CDR3 nucleotide sequence: TGTGCCAGCAGCTTAGAACTATCTGGATCCTACGAGCAGTACTTC.

This clonotype was detected many times. CDR3 sequence: CASSSAGQGAHWGNQPQHF. DNA for the CDR3: TGTGCCAGCAGCAGCGCCGGACAGGGGGCTCATTGGGGCAATCAGCCCCAGCATTTT. The chain combines TRBV12-3 or TRBV12-4 with TRBJ1-5; 11 bases are a match to TRBD1. J lost 2 bases, V lost 6 bases, and 15 bases had no gene match. This CDR3 has 19 residues.

The table lists this clonotype with a few counts. The CDR3 spells CASSISGGRLNNEQFF. The DNA of the CDR3 is TGTGCCAGCAGCATTAGCGGGGGGCGATTAAACAATGAGCAGTTCTTC. This chain uses TRBV7-2 with TRBJ2-1; TRBD2 agrees at 10 bases. Unmatched junction bases numbered 9, after V lost 5 bases and J lost 5 bases. Germline V gene data show CDR1 as SGHTA and CDR2 as FQGNSA. This CDR3 comprises 16 residues.